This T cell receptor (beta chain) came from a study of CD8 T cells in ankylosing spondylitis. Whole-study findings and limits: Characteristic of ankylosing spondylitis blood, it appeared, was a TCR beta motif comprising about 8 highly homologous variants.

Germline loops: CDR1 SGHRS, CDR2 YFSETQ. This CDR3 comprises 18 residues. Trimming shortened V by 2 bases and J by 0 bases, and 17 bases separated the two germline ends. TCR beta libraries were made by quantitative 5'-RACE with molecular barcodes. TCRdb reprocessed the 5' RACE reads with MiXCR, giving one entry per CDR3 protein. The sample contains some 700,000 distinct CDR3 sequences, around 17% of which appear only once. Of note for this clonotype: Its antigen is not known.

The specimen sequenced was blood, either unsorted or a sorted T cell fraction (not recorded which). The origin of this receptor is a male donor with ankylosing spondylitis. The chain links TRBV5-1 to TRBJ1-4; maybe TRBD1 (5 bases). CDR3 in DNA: TGCGCCAGCAGCTTCAATCCCGGGACGGAGGCAACTAATGAAAAACTGTTTTTT. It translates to CASSFNPGTEATNEKLFF.